The sequence of this T cell receptor (beta chain) was determined in a study of T cells in Graves' hyperthyroidism and ophthalmopathy. The CDR3 consists of 16 residues. The ends were cut back, 0 bases at V and 4 bases at J, with 12 bases in the middle. Germline V gene lookup returns CDR1 LGHDT and CDR2 YNNKEL (reference sequence). Patients aged 18 to 65 with hyperthyroidism were newly diagnosed, with duration under 2 months. Amplified TCR beta CDR3 regions came from RNA transcripts. Initially, a first-round RT-PCR of the TCR CDR3 employed the HTBI primer set. TCRdb reprocessed the multiplex PCR reads with MiXCR, giving one entry per CDR3 protein. The sample holds 650,000 to 700,000 distinct CDR3 sequences, roughly 17% seen once.

The chain recombines TRBV3-1 with TRBJ2-2; D is unresolved. The receptor's source is a man aged 45-65 years with Graves' hyperthyroidism. The sample was blood. CDR3 coding DNA: TGTGCCAGCAGCCAAGATACCTGGTGGGGCACCGGGGAGCTGTTTTTT. Translating gives CASSQDTWWGTGELFF.